The rows below give T cell receptor beta chains drawn from one sample of a study of blood T cell repertoires in COVID-19. Assay: immunoSEQ multiplex PCR; the TCRdb copy retains only in-frame clones and omits some. The table lists 78,000 or so clones, roughly 84% of them singletons, with 5% to 6.5% in the top ten. The sample was peripheral blood. These receptors came from a woman in her fifties or sixties with acute or convalescent COVID-19. The CDR3 runs from the conserved cysteine through the conserved F or W. Each record gives: clone size, D gene, J gene, V gene, CDR3 protein, CDR3 DNA. The D gene is left open where the match is weak. Clone size, where shown, is once, few, many, or a class for clones that have expanded.

clone_size: .; d_call: TRBD1; j_call: TRBJ1-2; v_call: TRBV19; cdr3_aa: CATGDRVDNYGYTF; cdr3_nt: TGTGCCACCGGCGACAGGGTAGATAACTATGGCTACACCTTC
clone_size: few; d_call: .; j_call: TRBJ2-7; v_call: TRBV5-5; cdr3_aa: CASSLEVGVRQYF; cdr3_nt: TGTGCCAGCAGCTTGGAAGTGGGCGTTCGTCAGTACTTC
clone_size: .; d_call: .; j_call: TRBJ2-3; v_call: TRBV7-9; cdr3_aa: CASSIKSTDTQYF; cdr3_nt: TGTGCCAGCAGCATAAAAAGCACAGATACGCAGTATTTT
clone_size: .; d_call: TRBD2; j_call: TRBJ2-7; v_call: TRBV5-1; cdr3_aa: CASSLEGTSGLEQYF; cdr3_nt: TGCGCCAGCAGCTTGGAGGGGACTAGCGGGCTCGAGCAGTACTTC
clone_size: .; d_call: .; j_call: TRBJ2-1; v_call: TRBV11-2; cdr3_aa: CASSYRASPPTNEQFF; cdr3_nt: TGTGCCAGCAGTTACAGGGCTAGCCCTCCTACAAATGAGCAGTTCTTC
clone_size: .; d_call: TRBD2; j_call: TRBJ2-1; v_call: TRBV7-8; cdr3_aa: CASSLAEAGRTDNEQFF; cdr3_nt: TGTGCCAGCAGCTTAGCGGAAGCGGGGCGAACTGACAATGAGCAGTTCTTC
clone_size: .; d_call: .; j_call: TRBJ1-3; v_call: TRBV15; cdr3_aa: CATSRAGSGNTIYF; cdr3_nt: TGTGCCACCAGCAGAGCAGGGTCTGGAAACACCATATATTTT
clone_size: .; d_call: TRBD1; j_call: TRBJ1-1; v_call: TRBV9; cdr3_aa: CASSDRQGLGENTEAFF; cdr3_nt: TGTGCCAGCAGCGACAGACAGGGCTTAGGGGAGAACACTGAAGCTTTCTTT
clone_size: .; d_call: .; j_call: TRBJ1-1; v_call: TRBV5-1; cdr3_aa: CASTRGTNTEAFF; cdr3_nt: TGCGCCAGCACCCGGGGAACGAACACTGAAGCTTTCTTT
clone_size: .; d_call: .; j_call: TRBJ2-2; v_call: TRBV6-1; cdr3_aa: CASSEMWGPTGELFF; cdr3_nt: TGTGCCAGCAGTGAAATGTGGGGGCCCACCGGGGAGCTGTTTTTT
clone_size: .; d_call: TRBD1; j_call: TRBJ1-2; v_call: TRBV6-2/TRBV6-3; cdr3_aa: CASGPTGWNYGYTF; cdr3_nt: TGTGCCAGCGGCCCGACAGGGTGGAATTATGGCTACACCTTC
clone_size: .; d_call: TRBD1; j_call: TRBJ2-7; v_call: TRBV11-2; cdr3_aa: CASRKTGTGGSYEQYF; cdr3_nt: TGTGCCAGCAGGAAAACCGGGACAGGGGGCTCCTACGAGCAGTACTTC
clone_size: .; d_call: .; j_call: TRBJ1-1; v_call: TRBV6-1; cdr3_aa: CASSGLNTEAFF; cdr3_nt: TGTGCCAGCTCAGGATTGAACACTGAAGCTTTCTTT
clone_size: .; d_call: TRBD1; j_call: TRBJ1-2; v_call: TRBV7-3; cdr3_aa: CASSIDRESYGYTF; cdr3_nt: TGTGCCAGCAGCATAGACAGGGAATCCTATGGCTACACCTTC